Following are 10 T cell receptor beta chains from one sample sequenced in a study of a mutant IDH1 vaccine in newly diagnosed glioma. The method was immunoSEQ multiplex PCR; TCRdb's version includes in-frame clones alone and lacks a portion of them. In the table there are tens of thousands of clones, approximately 90% of which are singletons. This sample's time point: baseline, week 1 (first vaccination visit). Documented treatment: pre-vaccination baseline after standard-of-care therapy. The specimen comprised PBMCs, sampled from a glioma patient treated with radiotherapy, temozolomide or both. The receptor set was obtained from a woman between 40 and 55 years old with glioma.

The chain has TRBV13 and TRBJ1-4, with 8 bases fitting TRBD1. The CDR3 extends over 14 amino acids. Losses at the gene ends were 5 bases for V and 5 bases for J; bases not matched to a gene: 4. The germline CDR1 and CDR2 sequences are PRHDT and FYEKMQ (reference sequence). The chain's CDR3 is CASSTGQGNEKLFF. The DNA for the CDR3 is TGTGCCAGCAGCACAGGACAGGGAAATGAAAAACTGTTTTTT.

V gene TRBV9 combines with J gene TRBJ2-1; 7 nucleotides line up with TRBD2. The CDR3 is 16 amino acids. V gave up 0 bases and J gave up 4 bases; unmatched junction bases: 7. Germline V gene sequence: CDR1 SGDLS, CDR2 YYNGEE. CDR3 sequence: CASSVVVGLGYNEQFF. In nucleotides, the CDR3 is TGTGCCAGCAGCGTAGTTGTCGGACTAGGGTACAATGAGCAGTTCTTC.

V gene TRBV4-1 combines with J gene TRBJ2-7; D is unresolved. The V end lost 1 base, the J end lost 2 bases, and 12 bases lay between the germline ends. The CDR3 consists of 15 residues. Germline-derived CDR1 and CDR2 are MGHRA and YSYEKL. Here the CDR3 reads CASSQAPTGPYEQYF. CDR3 DNA sequence: TGCGCCAGCAGCCAAGCCCCGACTGGGCCCTACGAGCAGTACTTC.

The chain combines TRBV5-1 with TRBJ2-7, with D uncertain. CDR3 size: 14 residues. V dropped 1 base and J dropped 0 bases, with 8 bases sitting between them. CDR1 is SGHRS, CDR2 YFSETQ, per germline. The CDR3 sequence: CASSLQGSSYEQYF. In nucleotides, the CDR3 is TGCGCCAGCAGCTTGCAAGGGTCCTCCTACGAGCAGTACTTC.

This clone appeared a single time. The rearrangement uses TRBV5-1 and TRBJ1-1, with a weak D call TRBD1 (5 bases). Trimming took off 2 bases at V and 7 bases at J, with 24 bases between the two ends. The CDR3 covers 17 residues. Looked up from germline, CDR1 is SGHRS and CDR2 is YFSETQ. The CDR3 DNA is TGCGCCAGCAGCTTAGCCGGCAGGGCGCTTGCAGGTGATGAAGCTTTCTTT. Translated, it gives CASSLAGRALAGDEAFF. The variable domain in full, with the rest retrieved from reference TRBV5-1 and TRBJ1-1, is KAGVTQTPRYLIKTRGQQVTLSCSPISGHRSVSWYQQTPGQGLQFLFEYFSETQRNKGNFPGRFSGRQFSNSRSEMNVSTLELGDSALYLCASSLAGRALAGDEAFFGQGTRLTVV.

This chain connects TRBV6-5 to TRBJ1-5; D not certain. The CDR3 spans 15 residues. Deletions cut 0 bases from V and 3 bases from J, with 9 bases between. Germline V gene data show CDR1 as MNHEY and CDR2 as SVGAGI. CDR3 bases: TGTGCCAGCAGTTACTCATTCAGATCCAATCAGCCCCAGCATTTT. This sequence encodes CASSYSFRSNQPQHF.

The chain joins TRBV5-6 to TRBJ1-6; weak D call: TRBD1 (6 bases). Trimming cost V 1 base and J 1 base, with 9 bases left between them. Germline V gene data show CDR1 as SGHDT and CDR2 as YYEEEE. This CDR3 has 16 amino acids. CDR3 nucleotide sequence: TGTGCCAGCAGCTTGCGACAGGCTTCCTATAATTCACCCCTCCACTTT. This translates into CASSLRQASYNSPLHF.

This chain links TRBV4-1 with TRBJ2-7, with D unresolved. The CDR3 is made up of 15 amino acids. With 0 bases removed from V and 3 bases from J, the gap between germline ends came to 12 bases. The germline V gene encodes CDR1 MGHRA and CDR2 YSYEKL. The CDR3 region has the DNA TGCGCCAGCAGCCAAGATTTTGGGTTAGGCTACGAGCAGTACTTC. Amino acids: CASSQDFGLGYEQYF.

The sample holds one count of this clone. The chain links TRBV29-1 to TRBJ1-2; D is unresolved. This CDR3 has 13 amino acids. CDR1 and CDR2 from the germline V gene are SQVTM and ANQGSEA. V gave up 2 bases and J gave up 3 bases, with 10 bases separating them. In DNA, the CDR3 is TGCAGCGTTGAATCCCCTTCCCACTATGGCTACACCTTC. Its protein product is CSVESPSHYGYTF.

J is TRBJ1-3 and V is TRBV5-6; 9 bases map to TRBD1. Germline CDR1 is SGHDT and CDR2 is YYEEEE. J was trimmed by 2 bases and V by 0 bases; bases with no gene match: 3. The CDR3 extends over 16 amino acids. The CDR3: CASSLDRGRTGNTIYF. CDR3 DNA: TGTGCCAGCAGCTTGGACAGGGGGCGGACTGGAAACACCATATATTTT. Full variable domain (rest looked up from reference TRBV5-6 and TRBJ1-3): DAGVTQSPTHLIKTRGQQVTLRCSPKSGHDTVSWYQQALGQGPQFIFQYYEEEERQRGNFPDRFSGHQFPNYSSELNVNALLLGDSALYLCASSLDRGRTGNTIYFGEGSWLTVV.